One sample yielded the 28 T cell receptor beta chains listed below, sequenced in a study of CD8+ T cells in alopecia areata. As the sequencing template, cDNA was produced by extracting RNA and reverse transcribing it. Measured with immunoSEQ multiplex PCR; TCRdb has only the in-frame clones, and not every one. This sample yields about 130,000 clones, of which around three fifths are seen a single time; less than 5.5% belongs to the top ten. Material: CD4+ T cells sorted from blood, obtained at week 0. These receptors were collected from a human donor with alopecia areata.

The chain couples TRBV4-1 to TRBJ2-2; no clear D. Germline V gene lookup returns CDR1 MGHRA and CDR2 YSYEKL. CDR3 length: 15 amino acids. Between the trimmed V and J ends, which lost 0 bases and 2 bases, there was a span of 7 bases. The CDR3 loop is CASSQEAHNTGELFF. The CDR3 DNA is TGCGCCAGCAGCCAAGAGGCACACAACACCGGGGAGCTGTTTTTT.

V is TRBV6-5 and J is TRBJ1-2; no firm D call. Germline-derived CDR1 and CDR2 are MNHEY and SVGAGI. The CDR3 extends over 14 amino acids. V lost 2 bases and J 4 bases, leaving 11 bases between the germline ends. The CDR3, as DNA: TGTGCCAGCAGTTACGGACCGAGGAGCTATGGCTACACCTTC. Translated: CASSYGPRSYGYTF.

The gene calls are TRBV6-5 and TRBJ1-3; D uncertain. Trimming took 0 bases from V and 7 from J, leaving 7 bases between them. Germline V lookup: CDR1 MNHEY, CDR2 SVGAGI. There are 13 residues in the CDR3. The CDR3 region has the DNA TGTGCCAGCAGTTACTCGTATCGTAACACCATATATTTT. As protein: CASSYSYRNTIYF.

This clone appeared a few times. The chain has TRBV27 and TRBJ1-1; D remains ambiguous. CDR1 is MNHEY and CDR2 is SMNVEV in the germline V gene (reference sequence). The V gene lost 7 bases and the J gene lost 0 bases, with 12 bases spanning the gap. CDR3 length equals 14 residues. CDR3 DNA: TGTGCCAGCATAGAGACGGGGATGAACACTGAAGCTTTCTTT. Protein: CASIETGMNTEAFF.

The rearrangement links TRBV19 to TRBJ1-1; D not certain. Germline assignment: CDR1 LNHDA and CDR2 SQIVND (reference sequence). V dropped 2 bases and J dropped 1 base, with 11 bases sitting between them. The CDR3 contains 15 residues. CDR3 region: CASSIYGEENTEAFF. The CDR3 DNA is TGTGCCAGTAGTATATATGGGGAGGAGAACACTGAAGCTTTCTTT.

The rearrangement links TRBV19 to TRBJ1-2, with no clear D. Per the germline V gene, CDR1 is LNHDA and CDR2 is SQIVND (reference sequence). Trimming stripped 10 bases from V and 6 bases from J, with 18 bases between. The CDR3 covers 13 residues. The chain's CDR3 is CATTPGSSNGYTF. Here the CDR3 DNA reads TGTGCCACCACGCCTGGCAGTTCGAATGGCTACACCTTC.

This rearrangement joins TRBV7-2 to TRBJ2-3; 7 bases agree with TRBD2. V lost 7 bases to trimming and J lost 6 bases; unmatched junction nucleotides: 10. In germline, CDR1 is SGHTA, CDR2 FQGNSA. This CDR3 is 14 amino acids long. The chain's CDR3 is CASTRLGGLDTQYF. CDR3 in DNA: TGTGCCAGCACCCGACTGGGGGGGTTGGATACGCAGTATTTT.

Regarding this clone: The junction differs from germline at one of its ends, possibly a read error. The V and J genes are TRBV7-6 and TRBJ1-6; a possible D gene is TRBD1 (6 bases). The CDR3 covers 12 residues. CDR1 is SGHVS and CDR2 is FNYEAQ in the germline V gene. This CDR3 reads CASSTDSDRTIF. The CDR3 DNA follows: TGTGCCAGCAGCACGGATTCAGACAGGACCATCTTT.

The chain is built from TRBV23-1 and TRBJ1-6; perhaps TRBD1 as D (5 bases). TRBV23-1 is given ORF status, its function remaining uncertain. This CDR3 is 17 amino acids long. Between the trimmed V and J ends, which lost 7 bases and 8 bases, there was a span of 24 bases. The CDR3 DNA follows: TGCGCCAGCAATCGGGAACAGGCCCGGCTAAAGGATTCACCCCTCCACTTT. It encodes CASNREQARLKDSPLHF.

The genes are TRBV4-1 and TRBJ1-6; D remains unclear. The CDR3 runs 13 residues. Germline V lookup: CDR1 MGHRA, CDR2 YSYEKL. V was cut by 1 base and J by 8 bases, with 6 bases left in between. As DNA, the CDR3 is TGCGCCAGCAGCCAAGGACTGGATTCACCCCTCCACTTT. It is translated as CASSQGLDSPLHF.

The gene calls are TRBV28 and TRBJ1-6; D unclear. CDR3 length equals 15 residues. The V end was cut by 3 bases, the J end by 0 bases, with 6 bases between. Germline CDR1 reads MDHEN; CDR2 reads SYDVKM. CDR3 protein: CASSLSGSYNSPLHF. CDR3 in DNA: TGTGCCAGCAGTTTGTCCGGCTCCTATAATTCACCCCTCCACTTT. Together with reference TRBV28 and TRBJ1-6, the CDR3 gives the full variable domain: DVKVTQSSRYLVKRTGEKVFLECVQDMDHENMFWYRQDPGLGLRLIYFSYDVKMKEKGDIPEGYSVSREKKERFSLILESASTNQTSMYLCASSLSGSYNSPLHFGNGTRLTVT.

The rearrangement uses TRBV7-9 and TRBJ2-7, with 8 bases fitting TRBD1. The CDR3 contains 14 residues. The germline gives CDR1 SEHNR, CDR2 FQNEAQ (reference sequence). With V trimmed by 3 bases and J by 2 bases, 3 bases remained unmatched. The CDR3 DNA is TGTGCCAGCAGCTTCACAGGGGGACCCTACGAGCAGTACTTC. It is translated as CASSFTGGPYEQYF. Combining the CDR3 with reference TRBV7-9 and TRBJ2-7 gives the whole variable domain DTGVSQNPRHKITKRGQNVTFRCDPISEHNRLYWYRQTLGQGPEFLTYFQNEAQLEKSRLLSDRFSAERPKGSFSTLEIQRTEQGDSAMYLCASSFTGGPYEQYFGPGTRLTVT.

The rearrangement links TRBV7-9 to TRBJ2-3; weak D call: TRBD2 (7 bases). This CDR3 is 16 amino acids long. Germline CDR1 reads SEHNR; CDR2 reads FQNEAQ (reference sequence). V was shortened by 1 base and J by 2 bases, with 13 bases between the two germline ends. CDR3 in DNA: TGTGCCAGCAGCTTAGTCGGGGGGCAAGACACAGATACGCAGTATTTT. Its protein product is CASSLVGGQDTDTQYF.

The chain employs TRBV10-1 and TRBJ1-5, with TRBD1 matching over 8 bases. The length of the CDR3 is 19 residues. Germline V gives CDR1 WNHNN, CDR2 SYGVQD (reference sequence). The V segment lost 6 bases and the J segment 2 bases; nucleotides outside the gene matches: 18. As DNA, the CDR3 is TGCGCCAGCAGGAAAACCGGGACAGGCCCGCGAATGGGCAATCAGCCCCAGCATTTT. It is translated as CASRKTGTGPRMGNQPQHF.

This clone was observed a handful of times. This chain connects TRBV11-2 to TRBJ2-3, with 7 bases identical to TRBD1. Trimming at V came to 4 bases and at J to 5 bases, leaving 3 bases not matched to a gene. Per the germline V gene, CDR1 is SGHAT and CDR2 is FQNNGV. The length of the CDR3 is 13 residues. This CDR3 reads CASSSTGIDTQYF. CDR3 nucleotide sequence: TGTGCCAGCAGCTCGACAGGGATAGATACGCAGTATTTT.

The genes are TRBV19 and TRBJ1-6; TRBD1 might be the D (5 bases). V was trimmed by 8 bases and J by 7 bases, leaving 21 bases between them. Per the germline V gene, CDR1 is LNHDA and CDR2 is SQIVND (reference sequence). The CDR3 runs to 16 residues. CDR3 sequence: CASGRRFGTDNSPLHF. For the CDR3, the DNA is TGTGCCAGTGGGAGACGGTTTGGGACGGACAATTCACCCCTCCACTTT.

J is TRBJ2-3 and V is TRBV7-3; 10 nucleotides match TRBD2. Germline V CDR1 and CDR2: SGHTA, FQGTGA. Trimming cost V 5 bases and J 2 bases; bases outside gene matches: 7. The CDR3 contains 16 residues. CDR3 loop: CASSPGTSAATDTQYF. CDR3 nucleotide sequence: TGTGCCAGCAGCCCAGGGACTAGCGCGGCCACAGATACGCAGTATTTT.

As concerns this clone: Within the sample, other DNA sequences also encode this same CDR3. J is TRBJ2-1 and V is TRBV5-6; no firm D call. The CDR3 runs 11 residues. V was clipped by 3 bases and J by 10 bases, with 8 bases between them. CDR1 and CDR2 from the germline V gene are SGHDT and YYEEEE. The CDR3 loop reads CASSSRREQFF. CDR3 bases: TGTGCCAGCAGCTCCCGACGAGAGCAGTTCTTC.

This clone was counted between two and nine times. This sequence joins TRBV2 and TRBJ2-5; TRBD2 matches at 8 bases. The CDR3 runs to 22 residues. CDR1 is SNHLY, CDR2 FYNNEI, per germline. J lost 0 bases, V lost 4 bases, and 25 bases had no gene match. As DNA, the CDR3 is TGTGCCAGCAGTGTACGGGCCCGCTGGAGCGGGCGGGAGGATAGCCACCAAGAGACCCAGTACTTC. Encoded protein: CASSVRARWSGREDSHQETQYF.

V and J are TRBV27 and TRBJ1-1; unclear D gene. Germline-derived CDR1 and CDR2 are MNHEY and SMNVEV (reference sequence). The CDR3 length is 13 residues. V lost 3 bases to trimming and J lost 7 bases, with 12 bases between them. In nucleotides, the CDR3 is TGTGCCAGCAGTTTCATCATGGGTTTTGAAGCTTTCTTT. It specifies CASSFIMGFEAFF.

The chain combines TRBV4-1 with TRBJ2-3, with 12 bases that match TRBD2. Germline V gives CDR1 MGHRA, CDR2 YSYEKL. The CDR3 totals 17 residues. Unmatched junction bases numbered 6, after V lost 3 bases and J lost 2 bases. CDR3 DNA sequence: TGCGCCAGCAGCCAGGAGGGACTAGCGGGCTTCACAGATACGCAGTATTTT. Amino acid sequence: CASSQEGLAGFTDTQYF.

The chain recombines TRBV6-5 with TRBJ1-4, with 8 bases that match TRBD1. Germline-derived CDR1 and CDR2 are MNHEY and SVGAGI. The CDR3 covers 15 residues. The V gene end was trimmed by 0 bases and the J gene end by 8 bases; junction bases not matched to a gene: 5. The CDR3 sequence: CASSYSKQGEEKLFF. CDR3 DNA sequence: TGTGCCAGCAGTTACTCGAAACAGGGGGAGGAAAAACTGTTTTTT.

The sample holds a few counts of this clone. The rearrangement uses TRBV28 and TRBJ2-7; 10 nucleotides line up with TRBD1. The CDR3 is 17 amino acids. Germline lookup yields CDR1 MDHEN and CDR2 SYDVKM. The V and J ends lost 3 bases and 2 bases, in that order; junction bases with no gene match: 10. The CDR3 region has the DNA TGTGCCAGCAGTTTGTTGTTGGGGACAGGGGCGCCCTACGAGCAGTACTTC. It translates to CASSLLLGTGAPYEQYF. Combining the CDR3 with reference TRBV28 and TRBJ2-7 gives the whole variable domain DVKVTQSSRYLVKRTGEKVFLECVQDMDHENMFWYRQDPGLGLRLIYFSYDVKMKEKGDIPEGYSVSREKKERFSLILESASTNQTSMYLCASSLLLGTGAPYEQYFGPGTRLTVT.

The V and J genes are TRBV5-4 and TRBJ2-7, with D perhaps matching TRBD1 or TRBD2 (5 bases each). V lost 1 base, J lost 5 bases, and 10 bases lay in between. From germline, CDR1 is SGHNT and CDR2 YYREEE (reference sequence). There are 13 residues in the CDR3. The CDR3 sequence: CASSLRGDDEQYF. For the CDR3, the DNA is TGTGCCAGCAGCTTGCGAGGGGACGACGAGCAGTACTTC.

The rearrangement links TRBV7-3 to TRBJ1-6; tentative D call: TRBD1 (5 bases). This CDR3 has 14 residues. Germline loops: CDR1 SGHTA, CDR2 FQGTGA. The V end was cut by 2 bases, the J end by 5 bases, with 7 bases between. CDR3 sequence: CASSLLQDNSPLHF. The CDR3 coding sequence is TGTGCCAGCAGCTTATTACAGGATAATTCACCCCTCCACTTT.

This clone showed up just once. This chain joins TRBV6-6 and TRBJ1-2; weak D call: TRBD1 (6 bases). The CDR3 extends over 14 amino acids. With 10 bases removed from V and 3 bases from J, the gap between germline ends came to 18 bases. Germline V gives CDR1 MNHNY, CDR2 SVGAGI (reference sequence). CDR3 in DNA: TGTGCCACCTCACCCGTACAGGGCTACTATGGCTACACCTTC. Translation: CATSPVQGYYGYTF.

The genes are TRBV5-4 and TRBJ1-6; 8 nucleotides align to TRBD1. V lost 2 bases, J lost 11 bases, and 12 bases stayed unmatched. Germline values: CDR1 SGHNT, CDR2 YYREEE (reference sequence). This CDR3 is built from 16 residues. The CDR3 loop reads CASSFHGQGHLPPLHF. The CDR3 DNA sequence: TGTGCCAGCAGCTTCCATGGACAGGGCCACCTTCCACCCCTCCACTTT.

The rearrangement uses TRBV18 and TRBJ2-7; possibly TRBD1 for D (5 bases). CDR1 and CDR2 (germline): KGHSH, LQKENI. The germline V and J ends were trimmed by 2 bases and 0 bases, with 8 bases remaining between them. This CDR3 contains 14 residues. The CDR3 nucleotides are TGTGCCAGCTCACCAGACGACAGCTCCTACGAGCAGTACTTC. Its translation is CASSPDDSSYEQYF.